Listed here is a single T cell receptor (beta chain). Its specificity is unknown. Trimming took off 6 bases at V and 5 bases at J, with 17 bases between the two ends. Germline CDR1 SGHNT, CDR2 YYREEE (reference sequence). The CDR3 loop spans 14 amino acids. The data belong to a study of cytomegalovirus exposure and HLA in healthy donors. Study-wide background: Around 78 million unique TCR sequences came from HLA-typed donors in an early release.

Findings and caveats of the study: TRBV6-2, TRBV6-3 and some other V segments were unresolvable in 87-base-pair reads. What TCR beta sequences reportedly achieved was accurate prediction of HLA-A and HLA-B alleles in most subjects.

PCR was performed using 60 Vbeta and 13 Jbeta primers. The assay was immunoSEQ multiplex PCR, and TCRdb's table has in-frame clones only and misses some. The table has around 94,000 clones, 60% to 80% seen once. The genes are TRBV5-4 and TRBJ2-5; weak D call: TRBD2 (5 bases). The sample consisted of PBMCs. This clonotype was sampled from a male donor in good health and CMV-seropositive. The CDR3 protein is CASTSSKNWETQYF. The CDR3 DNA is TGTGCCAGCACCTCTAGCAAGAATTGGGAGACCCAGTACTTC.